The clone carrying this T cell receptor (beta chain) was detected only a few times. Its target is unknown. This specimen belongs to a study of early T cells in non-severe SARS-CoV-2 infection. On the study more broadly: Chains from this unsorted whole-blood bulk RNA could not be paired.

Trimming pared 3 bases from V and 8 bases from J, leaving 9 bases between. There are 12 residues in the CDR3. Unique molecular identifier tags were affixed to discrete cDNA molecules. MiXCR, run by TCRdb on the 5' RACE reads, gives a single entry per CDR3 protein. This table holds about 68,000 distinct CDR3 sequences, less than 15% found once. The study, taken as a whole, reports: There was a bias toward anti-spike CD8 responses in VDJdb matching, which missed private and CD4 specificities.

Sequenced input: whole blood. The TCR comes from an adult who was a healthcare worker with PCR-confirmed SARS-CoV-2 infection or an uninfected control (not recorded which). The chain recombines TRBV12-3 or TRBV12-4 with TRBJ2-3; D is unclear. The CDR3 is CASSLAHITQYF. The CDR3 bases are TGTGCCAGCAGTTTGGCCCATATTACGCAGTATTTT.